One T cell receptor (beta chain) is described in this entry. Its antigen remains unidentified. This entry comes from a study of T cell responses to AZD1222 COVID-19 vaccine. General observations from the study: Most donors were white British and more were female, and clonal diversity was possibly underestimated. Increases in Spike-specific TCR breadth and depth were seen after two AZD1222 doses.

Repertoires were generated with immunoSEQ multiplex PCR, while TCRdb's copy carries only in-frame clones and drops some. Of some 200,000 clones in the sample, approximately 91% were seen once. V lost 4 bases and J lost 5, with 12 bases in between. CDR3 length: 13 amino acids. Germline V gene data show CDR1 as SGHNT and CDR2 as YYREEE (reference sequence). This sequence joins TRBV5-4 and TRBJ2-5; D is tentatively TRBD1 or TRBD2 (6 bases each). The sequenced sample was peripheral blood, obtained on day 0 of AZD1222 vaccination. This sequence was found in an adult in good health. This chain's CDR3 is CASSNGGGETQYF. The CDR3 DNA is TGTGCCAGCAGCAACGGGGGCGGGGAGACCCAGTACTTC. Drawing the rest from reference TRBV5-4 and TRBJ2-5, the complete variable domain is ETGVTQSPTHLIKTRGQQVTLRCSSQSGHNTVSWYQQALGQGPQFIFQYYREEENGRGNFPPRFSGLQFPNYSSELNVNALELDDSALYLCASSNGGGETQYFGPGTRLLVL.